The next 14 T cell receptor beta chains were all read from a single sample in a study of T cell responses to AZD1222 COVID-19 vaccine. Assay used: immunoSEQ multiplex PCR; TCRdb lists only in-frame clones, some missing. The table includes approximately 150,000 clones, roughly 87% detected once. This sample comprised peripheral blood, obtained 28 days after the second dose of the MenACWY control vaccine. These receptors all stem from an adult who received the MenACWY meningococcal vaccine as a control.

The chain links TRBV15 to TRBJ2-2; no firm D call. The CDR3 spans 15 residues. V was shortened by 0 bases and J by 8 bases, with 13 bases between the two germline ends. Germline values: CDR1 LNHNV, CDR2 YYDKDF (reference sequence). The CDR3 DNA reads TGTGCCACCAGCAGAGATCGACTTGGTTATGGGGAGCTGTTTTTT. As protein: CATSRDRLGYGELFF.

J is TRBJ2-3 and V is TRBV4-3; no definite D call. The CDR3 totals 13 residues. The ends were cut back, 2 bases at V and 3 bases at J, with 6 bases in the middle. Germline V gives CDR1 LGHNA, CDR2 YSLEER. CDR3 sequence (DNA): TGCGCCAGCAGCCAACAGGTGACAGATACGCAGTATTTT. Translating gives CASSQQVTDTQYF.

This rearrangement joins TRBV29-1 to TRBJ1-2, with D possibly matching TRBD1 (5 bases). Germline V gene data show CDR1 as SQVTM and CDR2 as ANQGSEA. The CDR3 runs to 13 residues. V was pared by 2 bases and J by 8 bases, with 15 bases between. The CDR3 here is CSVEKGPGYGYTF. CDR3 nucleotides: TGCAGCGTTGAAAAGGGGCCAGGTTACGGCTACACCTTC.

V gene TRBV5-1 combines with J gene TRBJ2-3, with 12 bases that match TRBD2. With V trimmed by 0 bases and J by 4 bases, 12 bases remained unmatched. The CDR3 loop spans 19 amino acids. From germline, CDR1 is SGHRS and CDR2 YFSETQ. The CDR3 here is CASSLAAPSGGVEADTQYF. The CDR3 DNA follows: TGCGCCAGCAGCTTGGCCGCCCCTAGCGGGGGGGTCGAAGCAGATACGCAGTATTTT.

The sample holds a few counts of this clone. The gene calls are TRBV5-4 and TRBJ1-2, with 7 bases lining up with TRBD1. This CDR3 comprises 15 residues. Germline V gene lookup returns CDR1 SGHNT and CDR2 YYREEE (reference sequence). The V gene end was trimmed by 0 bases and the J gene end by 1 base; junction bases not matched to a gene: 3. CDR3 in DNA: TGTGCCAGCAGCTTGGGACGACAGGGTAACTATGGCTACACCTTC. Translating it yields CASSLGRQGNYGYTF.

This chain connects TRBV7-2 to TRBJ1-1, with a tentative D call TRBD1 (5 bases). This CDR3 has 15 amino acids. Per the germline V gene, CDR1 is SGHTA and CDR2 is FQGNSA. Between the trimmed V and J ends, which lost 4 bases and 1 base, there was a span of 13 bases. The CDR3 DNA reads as TGTGCCAGCAGCTATTCCGGGACGGCGAACACTGAAGCTTTCTTT. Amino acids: CASSYSGTANTEAFF.

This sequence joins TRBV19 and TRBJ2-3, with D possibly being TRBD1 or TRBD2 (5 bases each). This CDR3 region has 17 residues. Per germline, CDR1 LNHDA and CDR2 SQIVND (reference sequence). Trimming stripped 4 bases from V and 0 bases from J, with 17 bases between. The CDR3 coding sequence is TGTGCCAGTAGTAGACTCCCCGGGACGACTAGCACAGATACGCAGTATTTT. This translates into CASSRLPGTTSTDTQYF. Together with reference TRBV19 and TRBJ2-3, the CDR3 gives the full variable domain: DGGITQSPKYLFRKEGQNVTLSCEQNLNHDAMYWYRQDPGQGLRLIYYSQIVNDFQKGDIAEGYSVSREKKESFPLTVTSAQKNPTAFYLCASSRLPGTTSTDTQYFGPGTRLTVL.

The CDR3 DNA reads TGTGCCAGCAGTTACTCGAGGAAGGGACCCACTGAAGCTTTCTTT. Translation: CASSYSRKGPTEAFF. The rearrangement uses TRBV6-5 and TRBJ1-1; maybe TRBD1 (5 bases). Looked up from germline, CDR1 is MNHEY and CDR2 is SVGAGI. V lost 0 bases and J lost 4, with 12 bases in between. The CDR3 spans 15 residues.

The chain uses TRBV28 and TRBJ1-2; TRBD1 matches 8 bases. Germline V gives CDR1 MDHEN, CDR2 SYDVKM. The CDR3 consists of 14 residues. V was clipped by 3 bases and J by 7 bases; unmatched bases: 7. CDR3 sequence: CASSLPGGFFGYTF. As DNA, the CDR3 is TGTGCCAGCAGTTTGCCAGGGGGCTTCTTTGGCTACACCTTC.

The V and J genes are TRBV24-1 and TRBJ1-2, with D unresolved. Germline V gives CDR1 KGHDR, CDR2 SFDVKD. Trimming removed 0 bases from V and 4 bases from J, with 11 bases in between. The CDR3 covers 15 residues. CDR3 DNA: TGTGCCACCAGTGATTTGCAAACGGATACCTATGGCTACACCTTC. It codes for CATSDLQTDTYGYTF.

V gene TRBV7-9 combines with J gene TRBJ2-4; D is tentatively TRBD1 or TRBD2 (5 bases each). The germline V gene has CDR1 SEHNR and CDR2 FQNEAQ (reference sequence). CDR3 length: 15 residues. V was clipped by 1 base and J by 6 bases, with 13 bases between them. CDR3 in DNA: TGTGCCAGCAGCTTAGTTGGGGGAAAGTCAAACATTCAGTACTTC. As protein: CASSLVGGKSNIQYF.

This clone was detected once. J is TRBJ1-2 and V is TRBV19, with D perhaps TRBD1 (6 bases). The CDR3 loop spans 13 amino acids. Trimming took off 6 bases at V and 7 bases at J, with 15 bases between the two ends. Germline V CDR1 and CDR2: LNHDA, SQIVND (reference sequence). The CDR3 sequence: CASRTQGISGYTF. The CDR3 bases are TGTGCCAGTAGGACGCAGGGGATCTCTGGCTACACCTTC.

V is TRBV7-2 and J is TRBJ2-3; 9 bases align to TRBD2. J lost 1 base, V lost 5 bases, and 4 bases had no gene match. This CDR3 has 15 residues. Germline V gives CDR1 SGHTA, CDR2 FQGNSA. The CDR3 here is CASSAIAGGTDTQYF. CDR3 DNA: TGTGCCAGCAGCGCTATAGCGGGGGGCACAGATACGCAGTATTTT.

The CDR3 sequence is CASSLGQGNTEAFF. The DNA for the CDR3 is TGTGCCAGCAGCTTGGGGCAGGGAAACACTGAAGCTTTCTTT. The V gene is TRBV7-2, the J gene TRBJ1-1; possible D gene TRBD1, 5 bases. The CDR3 extends over 14 amino acids. Trimming pared 3 bases from V and 2 bases from J, leaving 10 bases between. Germline CDR1 and CDR2: SGHTA and FQGNSA.